This TCR beta chain was captured by sequencing in a study of liver allograft versus peripheral blood T cells. Overall study context: Within transplanted livers, the T cell receptor repertoires were examined and compared against the repertoires present in the peripheral blood of liver transplant recipients.

With 7 bases clipped from V and 4 bases from J, the junction kept 3 bases outside the gene matches. This CDR3 is 13 amino acids long. Per the germline V gene, CDR1 is MNHEY and CDR2 is SVGEGT. MiXCR, applied by TCRdb to the reads, yields one record per CDR3 protein. Among several thousand distinct CDR3 sequences listed, about a sixth were seen once. This clonotype is classed as medium-sized (0.01 to 0.1%). The receptor's source is a human patient who had a liver transplant. Some T cells may be provided by the graft donor. The rearrangement uses TRBV6-2 or TRBV6-3 and TRBJ2-2, with 7 bases lining up with TRBD1. CDR3 sequence: CASKGAPTGELFF. The CDR3 DNA sequence: TGTGCCAGCAAGGGGGCGCCCACCGGGGAGCTGTTTTTT.